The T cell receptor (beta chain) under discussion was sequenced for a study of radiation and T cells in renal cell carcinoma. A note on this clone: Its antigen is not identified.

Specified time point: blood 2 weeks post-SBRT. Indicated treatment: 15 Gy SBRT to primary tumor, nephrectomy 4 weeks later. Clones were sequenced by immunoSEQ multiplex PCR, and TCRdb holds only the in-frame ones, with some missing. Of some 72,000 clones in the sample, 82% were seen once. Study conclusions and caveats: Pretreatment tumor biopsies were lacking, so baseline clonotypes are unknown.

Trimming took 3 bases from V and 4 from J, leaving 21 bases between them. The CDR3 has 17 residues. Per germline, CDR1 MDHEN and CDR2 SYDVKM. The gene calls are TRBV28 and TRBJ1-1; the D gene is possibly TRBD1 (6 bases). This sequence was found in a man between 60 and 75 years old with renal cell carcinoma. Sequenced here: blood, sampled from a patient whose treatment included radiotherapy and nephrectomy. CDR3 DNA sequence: TGTGCCAGCAGTTTGGGGGCTCGACGGAGAACGGGCACTGAAGCTTTCTTT. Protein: CASSLGARRRTGTEAFF.